Presented here are 13 T cell receptor beta chains from one specimen sequenced in a study of memory CD4+ T cells and cytomegalovirus serostatus. Assay used: immunoSEQ multiplex PCR; TCRdb lists only in-frame clones, some missing. The table shows roughly 50,000 clones, with 82% occurring only once. Single viable CD3+CD4+CD8-CD45RO+ cells were sorted as the memory CD4+ T cells. The material sequenced was memory CD4+ T cells from blood. The receptors stem from an adult in good health and CMV-seronegative. Some clones in this sample may be carry-over from other donors' samples.

The J gene is TRBJ2-7, the V gene TRBV28; weak D call: TRBD1 (7 bases). Germline values: CDR1 MDHEN, CDR2 SYDVKM. The CDR3 totals 17 residues. Trimming stripped 10 bases from V and 0 bases from J, with 25 bases between. CDR3 region: CATGGNRGRLSSYEQYF. In DNA, the CDR3 is TGTGCCACAGGGGGGAACAGGGGCCGCCTTAGCTCCTACGAGCAGTACTTC.

The chain couples TRBV18 to TRBJ2-7; TRBD1 matches at 7 bases. CDR1 KGHSH and CDR2 LQKENI come from the germline V gene. The CDR3 runs to 15 residues. V gave up 3 bases and J gave up 2 bases; unmatched junction bases: 7. CDR3 in amino acids: CASSPRNRGTYEQYF. CDR3 in DNA: TGTGCCAGCTCACCCCGCAACAGGGGCACCTACGAGCAGTACTTC.

J is TRBJ2-7 and V is TRBV5-6; D gene uncertain. The CDR3 has 15 residues. Trimming shortened V by 2 bases and J by 1 base, and 13 bases separated the two germline ends. The germline CDR1 and CDR2 sequences are SGHDT and YYEEEE. The CDR3 nucleotides read TGTGCCAGCAGCTTCTTAAGTGTCGGGTCCTACGAGCAGTACTTC. Its protein is CASSFLSVGSYEQYF.

J is TRBJ2-5 and V is TRBV30, with 7 bases identical to TRBD1. TRBJ2-7 matches the DNA end more closely, so the J call is doubtful. Germline CDR1 is GTSNPN and CDR2 is SVGIG (reference sequence). The CDR3 extends over 13 amino acids. The CDR3 bases are TGTGCCTGGAGTGCGCGGGCAGGGGGCGAGCAGTACTTC. This codes for CAWSARAGGEQYF.

This clone has a handful of counts. The genes are TRBV6-1 and TRBJ2-7, with 7 positions matching TRBD1. Germline assignment: CDR1 MNHNS and CDR2 SASEGT. The CDR3 contains 13 residues. V lost 8 bases and J lost 3; bases outside the gene matches: 7. CDR3 in amino acids: CASAQGQNYEQYF. The CDR3 bases are TGTGCCAGCGCTCAGGGACAGAACTACGAGCAGTACTTC.

This clone was observed a few times. The chain has TRBV2 and TRBJ2-1; D gene uncertain. The CDR3 loop spans 15 amino acids. V lost 11 bases and J lost 0, with 17 bases in between. Per the germline V gene, CDR1 is SNHLY and CDR2 is FYNNEI. The CDR3 DNA is TGTGCCTCAGCAAGGTCGGGTAGCTCCTACAATGAGCAGTTCTTC. Translated, it gives CASARSGSSYNEQFF.

This chain uses TRBV28 with TRBJ1-5; D is possibly TRBD1 (5 bases). This CDR3 spans 14 amino acids. Germline V gene sequence: CDR1 MDHEN, CDR2 SYDVKM. V was shortened by 2 bases and J by 0 bases, with 5 bases between the two germline ends. The CDR3 sequence: CASSLDSSNQPQHF. CDR3 bases: TGTGCCAGCAGTTTAGACAGTAGCAATCAGCCCCAGCATTTT.

The chain recombines TRBV5-1 with TRBJ1-2, with a possible D match to TRBD1 (6 bases). With 5 bases removed from V and 5 bases from J, the gap between germline ends came to 37 bases. In germline, CDR1 is SGHRS, CDR2 YFSETQ. This CDR3 is 21 amino acids long. DNA for the CDR3: TGCGCCAGCAGTTGGGGCCGGGGGCGCTCTAACTACTCCCACGAAGGGTATGGCTACACCTTC. This translates into CASSWGRGRSNYSHEGYGYTF.

This chain joins TRBV7-9 and TRBJ1-1; no clear D. The germline gives CDR1 SEHNR, CDR2 FQNEAQ (reference sequence). The V gene lost 1 base and the J gene lost 10 bases, with 16 bases spanning the gap. The CDR3 consists of 14 residues. CDR3 sequence: CASSLGGSIEGAFF. DNA of the CDR3: TGTGCCAGCAGCTTAGGTGGATCAATAGAGGGAGCTTTCTTT.

V usage is TRBV2 and J usage is TRBJ1-1; D unresolved. Per the germline V gene, CDR1 is SNHLY and CDR2 is FYNNEI. CDR3 length: 12 residues. Trimming took 8 bases from V and 3 from J, leaving 10 bases between them. CDR3 in amino acids: CASGLEYTEAFF. CDR3 nucleotides: TGTGCCAGCGGACTAGAGTACACTGAAGCTTTCTTT.

This chain connects TRBV10-2 to TRBJ1-2; a weak D match, TRBD1 (5 bases). Germline V gene lookup returns CDR1 WSHSY and CDR2 SAAADI. V lost 8 bases to trimming and J lost 2 bases, with 12 bases between them. This CDR3 is built from 13 residues. The DNA for the CDR3 is TGCGCCAGCGGCGACAGTTACAACTATGGCTACACCTTC. The encoded protein is CASGDSYNYGYTF.

V and J are TRBV7-2 and TRBJ2-2, with TRBD2 matching 10 bases. This CDR3 spans 16 amino acids. The germline gives CDR1 SGHTA, CDR2 FQGNSA. V trimming: 5 bases; J trimming: 6 bases; junction bases outside the gene matches: 9. CDR3 sequence (DNA): TGTGCCAGCAGCCCAGGACTAGCGGTCGGGGCCGGGGAGCTGTTTTTT. Translation: CASSPGLAVGAGELFF. Complete variable domain (other parts from reference TRBV7-2 and TRBJ2-2): GAGVSQSPSNKVTEKGKDVELRCDPISGHTALYWYRQSLGQGLEFLIYFQGNSAPDKSGLPSDRFSAERTGGSVSTLTIQRTQQEDSAVYLCASSPGLAVGAGELFFGEGSRLTVL.

The rearrangement joins TRBV7-9 to TRBJ2-7; the D gene is possibly TRBD1 (6 bases). The CDR3 consists of 14 residues. CDR1 and CDR2 from the germline V gene are SEHNR and FQNEAQ (reference sequence). Trimming left V 2 bases short and J 3 bases short, with 11 bases between. CDR3 region: CASSLLRDNYEQYF. CDR3 sequence (DNA): TGTGCCAGCAGCTTATTGAGGGACAACTACGAGCAGTACTTC.